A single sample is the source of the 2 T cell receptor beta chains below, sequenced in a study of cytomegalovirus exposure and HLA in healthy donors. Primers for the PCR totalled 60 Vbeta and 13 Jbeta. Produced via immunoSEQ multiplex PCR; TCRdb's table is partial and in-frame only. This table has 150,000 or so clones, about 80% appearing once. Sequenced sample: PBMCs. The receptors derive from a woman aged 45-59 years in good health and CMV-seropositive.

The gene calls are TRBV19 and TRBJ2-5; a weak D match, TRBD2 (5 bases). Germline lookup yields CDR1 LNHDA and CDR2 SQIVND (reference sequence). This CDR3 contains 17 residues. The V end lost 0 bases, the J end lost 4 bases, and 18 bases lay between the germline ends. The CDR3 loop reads CASSIDMRSIGGETQYF. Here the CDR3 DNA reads TGTGCCAGTAGTATAGATATGAGGAGCATCGGAGGAGAGACCCAGTACTTC.

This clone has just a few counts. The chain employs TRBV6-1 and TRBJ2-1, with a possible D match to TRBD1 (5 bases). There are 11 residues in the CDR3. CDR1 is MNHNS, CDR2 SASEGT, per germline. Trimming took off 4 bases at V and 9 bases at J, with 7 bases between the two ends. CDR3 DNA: TGTGCCAGCAGTGGACAGATTGAGCAGTTCTTC. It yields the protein CASSGQIEQFF.